The rows below give T cell receptor beta chains drawn from one sample of a study of blood T cell repertoires in COVID-19. TCRdb's table, derived via immunoSEQ multiplex PCR, lists solely in-frame clones and lacks some. This sample yields about 80,000 clones, of which about four fifths are seen a single time; 7% to 9.5% belongs to the top ten. The sample taken for sequencing was peripheral blood. The receptor source for this set is a human donor in a cohort sampled during active COVID-19. Both conserved end residues are part of each CDR3. Fields, in order: clone size, J gene, D gene, V gene, CDR3 DNA, CDR3 protein. A D gene is named only where the DNA matches it firmly. Size is omitted from some rows. Given values are once, few, many or a class for expanded clones.

.,TRBJ1-1,.,TRBV25-1,TGTGCCAGCATGGGCCGGTACACTGAAGCTTTCTTT,CASMGRYTEAFF
.,TRBJ1-5,TRBD1,TRBV24-1,TGTGCCACCAGTGACCCTGGGACAGTCAATCAGCCCCAGCATTTT,CATSDPGTVNQPQHF
.,TRBJ2-7,TRBD1,TRBV5-1,TGCGCCAGCAGCTTGGGGCCAGGGGGATCGGGGTGGCACTACGAGCAGTACTTC,CASSLGPGGSGWHYEQYF
.,TRBJ2-2,.,TRBV5-1,TGCGCCAGCAGCTCTGACAGTTCGAACACCGGGGAGCTGTTTTTT,CASSSDSSNTGELFF
.,TRBJ2-1,.,TRBV21-1,TGTGCCAGCAGTACGGGGGGGGACTCCTACAATGAGCAGTTCTTC,CASSTGGDSYNEQFF
.,TRBJ2-7,.,TRBV5-4,TGTGCCAGCAGCTTAAGGGGGGGAAGCTCCTACGAGCAGTACTTC,CASSLRGGSSYEQYF
.,TRBJ1-2,TRBD1,TRBV5-1,TGCGCCAGCAGCTTGGAGGGGGCGGATGGCTACACCTTC,CASSLEGADGYTF
.,TRBJ2-5,.,TRBV5-6,TGTGCCAGCAGCTTGGCGGGGGGCAGGGAGACCCAGTACTTC,CASSLAGGRETQYF
.,TRBJ1-5,.,TRBV12-3/TRBV12-4,TGTGCCACCTCCCAGGGCAATCAGCCCCAGCATTTT,CATSQGNQPQHF
.,TRBJ2-5,TRBD2,TRBV4-2,TGTGCCAGCAGCCAAGATAAAGGCGGGAGGGCCGTTGAGACCCAGTACTTC,CASSQDKGGRAVETQYF
few,TRBJ1-5,TRBD1,TRBV6-5,TGTGCCAGCAGCAGACAGGGGGCGGAAAATCAGCCCCAGCATTTT,CASSRQGAENQPQHF
once,TRBJ1-4,.,TRBV6-1,TGTGCCAGCAGTGAACTCGGCAGGGCGAATGAAAAACTGTTTTTT,CASSELGRANEKLFF
.,TRBJ2-5,.,TRBV5-4,TGTGCCAGCAGCTTGGGACTTTCCAAAGAGACCCAGTACTTC,CASSLGLSKETQYF
.,TRBJ2-5,TRBD2,TRBV27,TGTGCCAGCAGGAGCGGGGGTCTCCAAGAGACCCAGTACTTC,CASRSGGLQETQYF
.,TRBJ1-1,.,TRBV30,TGTGCCTGGAGTGAGGCAGGAGAAGCTTTCTTT,CAWSEAGEAFF
.,TRBJ1-2,.,TRBV7-2,TGTGCCAGCAGCCCCAGGGCCGCTAACTATGGCTACACCTTC,CASSPRAANYGYTF
.,TRBJ2-7,TRBD1,TRBV5-1,TGCGCCAGCAGCGCACCGGGACAGACTTACGAGCAGTACTTC,CASSAPGQTYEQYF
once,TRBJ2-5,TRBD2,TRBV9,TGTGCCAGCAGCGTCCGTCCGGGACTAGCGGGGGGTGAGACCCAGTACTTC,CASSVRPGLAGGETQYF
few,TRBJ2-7,TRBD1,TRBV9,TGTGCCAGCAGCGTATCTGGACAGGGGGCCGGTGAGCAGTACTTC,CASSVSGQGAGEQYF
.,TRBJ2-3,.,TRBV30,TGTGCCTGGAGTAATGGACAGACAGATACGCAGTATTTT,CAWSNGQTDTQYF
.,TRBJ1-1,.,TRBV6-5,TGTGCCAGCAGGACAGTACCTGAAGCTTTCTTT,CASRTVPEAFF
.,TRBJ2-7,TRBD1,TRBV7-2,TGTGCCAGCAGCTTAAAGGGCTCGACAGGGGGCCACGAGCAGTACTTC,CASSLKGSTGGHEQYF
.,TRBJ2-7,TRBD1,TRBV18,TGTGCCAGCTCACCAGGGACAGGCAGGGACGAGCAGTACTTC,CASSPGTGRDEQYF
.,TRBJ2-1,.,TRBV9,TGTGCCAGCAGCGTAGACCCTTTCAGTGATGAGCAGTTCTTC,CASSVDPFSDEQFF
.,TRBJ1-5,.,TRBV5-6,TGTCCCGAGGGAGGGGGCAATCAGCCCCAGCATTTT,CPEGGGNQPQHF